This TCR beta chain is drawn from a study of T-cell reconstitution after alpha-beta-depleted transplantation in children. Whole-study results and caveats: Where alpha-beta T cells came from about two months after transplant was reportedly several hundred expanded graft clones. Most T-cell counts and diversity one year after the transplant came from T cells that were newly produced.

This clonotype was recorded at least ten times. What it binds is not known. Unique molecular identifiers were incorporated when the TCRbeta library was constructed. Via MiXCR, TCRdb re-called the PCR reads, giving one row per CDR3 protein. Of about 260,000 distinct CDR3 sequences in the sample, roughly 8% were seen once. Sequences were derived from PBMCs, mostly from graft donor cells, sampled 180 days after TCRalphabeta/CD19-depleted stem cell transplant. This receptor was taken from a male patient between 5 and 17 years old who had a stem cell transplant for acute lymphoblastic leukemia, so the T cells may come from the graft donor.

Here the CDR3 DNA reads TGTGCCAGCAGTCCGCTAGGGGCGGCGGGGACTGAAGCTTTCTTT. Its protein is CASSPLGAAGTEAFF. The V call is TRBV12-3 or TRBV12-4, the J call TRBJ1-1, with D perhaps TRBD1 (5 bases). CDR3 length: 15 amino acids. The V end was cut by 5 bases, the J end by 5 bases, with 18 bases between.